The text below deals with one T cell receptor (beta chain). These data are taken from a study of blood T cell repertoires in COVID-19. The wider study: Material from acute and convalescent COVID-19 was sourced from the United States, Italy and Spain. Sample material is recorded as cDNA or gDNA derived from T cells, B-cell-depleted T cells, or PBMCs.

Authors' data handling: The authors estimated nucleated cell counts from reference gene primer amplification. Data came from immunoSEQ multiplex PCR; TCRdb stores just in-frame clones and leaves some out. That table gives V, J and clone size, and the DNA gave D and trimming. The data show over 400,000 clones, roughly 88% seen once. The clonotype was recovered from a human donor in a cohort sampled during active COVID-19. The sequencing input was peripheral blood.

The CDR3 loop reads CASSLLPGSSYEQYF. For the CDR3, the DNA is TGTGCCAGCAGCTTACTACCCGGGAGCTCCTACGAGCAGTACTTC. The V call is TRBV7-3, the J call TRBJ2-7; D perhaps matches TRBD2 (6 bases). The V gene lost 2 bases and the J gene lost 0 bases, with 11 bases spanning the gap. CDR1 SGHTA and CDR2 FQGTGA come from the germline V gene. CDR3 length: 15 residues.